This TCR beta chain was recovered during a study of blood T cell repertoires in COVID-19. Only in-frame clones appear in the TCRdb table, and some are missing; sequencing was by immunoSEQ multiplex PCR. The profile covers roughly 250,000 clones, with more than 70% appearing a single time and roughly 2% taken by the ten largest. The sample comprised peripheral blood. This TCR derives from a woman aged 40-49 years who had recovered from COVID-19.

Written as DNA, the CDR3 is TGTGCCAGCAGCTTAGACGCGGGGTGGCAGGAGCAGTACTTC. Translation gives CASSLDAGWQEQYF. V usage is TRBV11-3 and J usage is TRBJ2-7; a weak D match, TRBD2 (6 bases). CDR3 length: 14 residues. Trimming shortened V by 0 bases and J by 7 bases, and 13 bases separated the two germline ends. Germline CDR1 reads SGHNT; CDR2 reads YENEEA.